This entry lists 26 T cell receptor beta chains sequenced from one sample in a study of Tregs in tolerant kidney transplant recipients (dated by TCRdb to about 2019). The library was prepared using the immunoSEQ multiplex PCR assay. The immuneACCESS repertoire file appears here via TCRdb, limited to in-frame rearrangements. These files lack a portion of the clones; in checked studies, under half of the deficit traces to unresolved V genes, and the cause of the others is not known. This sample's records show about 15,000 clones. About 3.3% of the sample goes to the ten largest clones. Related donors were used in the transplants with nonmyeloablative bone marrow transplantation, and mixed chimerism was transient in the human trials. Here the sequenced sample was CD4+ T cells from blood (PBMCs), taken 12 months after the transplant. All receptors derive from a human patient who received a combined kidney and bone marrow transplant. Where a transplant has occurred, the graft donor may have supplied some of the T cells.

Regarding this clone: The CDR3 end falls 3 residues outside the read, so it is completed with the germline J gene. V is TRBV2 and J is TRBJ1-5; 9 bases agree with TRBD1. V shed 6 bases, J shed 4 bases, and the junction held 7 bases outside the gene matches. The CDR3 is 15 amino acids. Germline CDR1 SNHLY, CDR2 FYNNEI. The CDR3 is CASRGDRERNQPQHF. Partial CDR3 DNA: TGTGCCAGCAGAGGGGACAGGGAGAGAAATCAGCCC.

Comments on this clone: The read falls 3 residues short of the CDR3 end, and the missing part is taken from the germline J gene. The chain carries TRBV6-2 or TRBV6-3 and TRBJ1-1; D gene uncertain. V was clipped by 2 bases and J by 3 bases, with 10 bases between them. The CDR3 is 14 residues long. The germline V gene has CDR1 MNHEY and CDR2 SVGEGT. Partial CDR3 DNA: TGTGCCAGCAGTTACGACTCAGCATACACTGAA. It translates to CASSYDSAYTE. The full CDR3 protein reads CASSYDSAYTEAFF.

Points on this clone: The read ends 3 residues before the CDR3 terminus; that terminus is restored from the germline J gene. V usage is TRBV4-2 and J usage is TRBJ1-2, with TRBD1 as a possible D gene (5 bases). Germline V gene lookup returns CDR1 LGHNA and CDR2 YNFKEQ. Trimming shortened V by 4 bases and J by 3 bases, and 18 bases separated the two germline ends. CDR3 length: 16 amino acids. The covered CDR3 bases are TGTGCCAGCAGCCGGGGAGACCAGGGAGGCTACTATGGC. It is translated as CASSRGDQGGYYG. Given in full, the CDR3 is CASSRGDQGGYYGYTF.

Regarding this clone: From the germline J gene comes the end of the CDR3, since the read stops 3 residues before it. The J gene is TRBJ1-5, the V gene TRBV28; possible D gene TRBD1, 6 bases. V gave up 2 bases and J gave up 2 bases, with 13 bases separating them. The CDR3 length is 16 residues. The germline CDR1 and CDR2 sequences are MDHEN and SYDVKM. The CDR3 spells CASSLRAGVGNQPQHF. The sequenced part of the CDR3 DNA is TGTGCCAGCAGTTTACGGGCAGGGGTGGGCAATCAGCCC.

Points on this clone: The read comes to an end 3 residues before the CDR3 does, leaving the germline J gene to fill in the end. V and J are TRBV12-5 and TRBJ1-2; the match to TRBD1 covers 10 bases. Per germline, CDR1 LGHNT and CDR2 FRNRAP. This CDR3 region has 14 residues. The J segment lost 6 bases and the V segment lost 1 base, leaving 2 bases of the junction unmatched. CDR3 loop: CASGLDGTGDGYTF. CDR3 DNA (partial): TGTGCTAGTGGTTTGGACGGGACAGGGGATGGC.

Points on this clone: From the germline J gene comes the end of the CDR3, since the read stops 3 residues before it. This chain uses TRBV20-1 with TRBJ2-3, with TRBD1 matching over 10 bases. The V gene's germline CDR1 is DFQATT and CDR2 SNEGSKA (reference sequence). V gave up 6 bases and J gave up 5 bases; unmatched junction bases: 11. This CDR3 contains 15 residues. The CDR3 DNA, read in part, is TGCAGTGCGAGGCAGGACAGGGGGTGGGGAGATACG. It is translated as CSARQDRGWGDT. The complete CDR3 sequence is CSARQDRGWGDTQYF.

As concerns this clone: The read is 3 residues too short to cover the CDR3 end, so that end is filled in from the germline J gene. V gene TRBV7-2 combines with J gene TRBJ1-2; 9 positions agree with TRBD1. This CDR3 comprises 13 residues. Germline lookup yields CDR1 SGHTA and CDR2 FQGNSA. V was pared by 5 bases and J by 7 bases, with 5 bases of the junction left unmatched. This CDR3 reads CASSTQGAVGYTF. The CDR3 DNA, read in part, is TGTGCCAGCAGCACACAGGGGGCCGTTGGC.

Points on this clone: The CDR3 end is not reached by the read, which stops 3 residues before it; the germline J gene fills it in. V gene TRBV20-1 combines with J gene TRBJ2-1, with 7 bases lining up with TRBD2. Per the germline V gene, CDR1 is DFQATT and CDR2 is SNEGSKA (reference sequence). V trimming: 6 bases; J trimming: 5 bases; junction bases outside the gene matches: 13. The CDR3 is 15 amino acids. The sequenced part of the CDR3 DNA is TGCAGTGCCCCCCCCGGGACTAAGAAAGACAATGAG. Translation: CSAPPGTKKDNE. The entire CDR3 sequence reads CSAPPGTKKDNEQFF.

As to this clone: Read data end 3 residues before the CDR3 end; the end is taken from the germline J gene. The chain recombines TRBV5-3 with TRBJ1-5, with D perhaps matching TRBD1 (5 bases). TRBV5-3 carries the ORF label, with uncertain function. V was shortened by 0 bases and J by 3 bases, with 19 bases between the two germline ends. The CDR3 covers 18 residues. The part of the CDR3 DNA that was read is TGTGCCAGAAGCTTGGCCGGGGGGATCGACTCAAACAATCAGCCC. It translates to CARSLAGGIDSNNQP. The whole CDR3 is CARSLAGGIDSNNQPQHF.

On this clone itself: Read sequence stops 3 residues before the CDR3 end, and the germline J gene provides the missing end. The gene calls are TRBV5-1 and TRBJ2-3, with TRBD1 as a possible D gene (8 bases). Germline V gene sequence: CDR1 SGHRS, CDR2 YFSETQ. The CDR3 extends over 14 amino acids. V shed 5 bases and J shed 2 bases, with 12 bases lying between them. The sequenced part of the CDR3 DNA is TGCGCCAGCAGACAGGGGGGGGACACAGATACG. This sequence encodes CASRQGGDTDT. In full, the CDR3 reads CASRQGGDTDTQYF.

Concerning this clone itself: The read is 3 residues too short to cover the CDR3 end, so that end is filled in from the germline J gene. The chain links TRBV10-3 to TRBJ2-7; no reliable D call. The germline V gene has CDR1 ENHRY and CDR2 SYGVKD. V lost 0 bases to trimming and J lost 3 bases, with 12 bases between them. This CDR3 has 15 residues. This chain's CDR3 is CAISESQALVYEQYF. The CDR3 bases that were read are TGTGCCATCAGTGAGTCGCAGGCTTTGGTCTACGAG.

A word on this clone: Read sequence stops 3 residues before the CDR3 end, and the germline J gene provides the missing end. The chain carries TRBV29-1 and TRBJ2-5; TRBD1 is a possible D gene (5 bases). The germline V and J ends were trimmed by 4 bases and 3 bases, with 6 bases remaining between them. The CDR3 runs 11 residues. Germline V gene sequence: CDR1 SQVTM, CDR2 ANQGSEA. CDR3 loop: CSVAREETQYF. The CDR3 DNA, read in part, is TGCAGCGTTGCCAGGGAAGAGACC.

Comment on this clone: Read coverage stops 3 residues before the CDR3 terminus; the germline J gene supplies the remainder. The rearrangement links TRBV30 to TRBJ2-3; D may be TRBD2 (6 bases). Deletions cut 5 bases from V and 0 bases from J, with 12 bases between. The CDR3 loop spans 14 amino acids. Germline V gene data show CDR1 as GTSNPN and CDR2 as SVGIG (reference sequence). CDR3 DNA, as far as it was read: TGTGCCTGGGATCTAGCGTCTAGCACAGATACG. This encodes CAWDLASSTDT. The full CDR3 protein is CAWDLASSTDTQYF.

A word on this clone: The CDR3 is cut off 3 residues early in the read; its end comes from the germline J gene. The chain carries TRBV4-1 and TRBJ2-1; D may be TRBD1 or TRBD2 (6 bases each). The V and J ends lost 1 base and 2 bases respectively, with 18 bases between them. The CDR3 spans 18 residues. Per the germline V gene, CDR1 is MGHRA and CDR2 is YSYEKL. The CDR3 is CASSQGNSRGRTYNEQFF. CDR3 bases read: TGCGCCAGCAGCCAAGGAAACTCGAGGGGGAGGACCTACAATGAG.

A remark on this clone: The DNA ends 3 residues before the CDR3 does, and the rest of the CDR3 is filled in from the germline J gene. The V and J genes are TRBV5-1 and TRBJ1-3; 7 positions match TRBD1. This CDR3 has 15 residues. CDR1 SGHRS and CDR2 YFSETQ come from the germline V gene. The ends lost 3 bases at V and 2 bases at J; junction bases unmatched: 5. Partial CDR3 DNA: TGCGCCAGCAGCTCGACTGGGACAGCTGGAAACACC. It translates to CASSSTGTAGNT. The complete CDR3 protein is CASSSTGTAGNTIYF.

Worth noting for this clone: The CDR3 end falls 3 residues outside the read, so it is completed with the germline J gene. V usage is TRBV10-3 and J usage is TRBJ1-5; 8 bases match TRBD1. V shed 5 bases and J 4 bases; nucleotides not matched to a gene: 13. The germline gives CDR1 ENHRY, CDR2 SYGVKD. This CDR3 spans 17 amino acids. This CDR3 is CAISSDLGQGANQPQHF. The CDR3 DNA, read in part, is TGTGCCATCAGTTCCGACCTAGGACAGGGAGCTAATCAGCCC.

With respect to this clone: The CDR3 end falls 3 residues outside the read, so it is completed with the germline J gene. V gene TRBV5-1 combines with J gene TRBJ2-2; weak D call: TRBD1 (6 bases). Germline V CDR1 and CDR2: SGHRS, YFSETQ. The CDR3 has 15 residues. V gave up 4 bases and J gave up 8 bases, with 18 bases separating them. The CDR3 protein is CASSPSGHTSGELFF. CDR3 DNA (partial): TGCGCCAGCAGCCCCTCGGGACACACATCTGGGGAG.

A remark on this clone: The DNA ends 3 residues before the CDR3 does, and the rest of the CDR3 is filled in from the germline J gene. This chain joins TRBV4-2 and TRBJ2-3; 9 nucleotides agree with TRBD2. The length of the CDR3 is 17 residues. The V segment lost 3 bases and the J segment 1 base; nucleotides outside the gene matches: 8. CDR1 and CDR2 (germline): LGHNA, YNFKEQ. The part of the CDR3 DNA that was read is TGTGCCAGCAGCCACCCCATAGCGGGAGAGGGCACAGATACG. Its protein is CASSHPIAGEGTDT. In full, the CDR3 is CASSHPIAGEGTDTQYF.

Details on this clone: With the read ending 3 residues before the CDR3 end, the germline J gene is used to fill in that end. V usage is TRBV7-2 and J usage is TRBJ2-3; the match to TRBD1 covers 7 bases. V gave up 4 bases and J gave up 0 bases; unmatched junction bases: 4. The CDR3 contains 15 residues. Germline lookup yields CDR1 SGHTA and CDR2 FQGNSA. CDR3 bases read: TGTGCCAGCAGCTCCAGGGGGTTTAGCACAGATACG. Amino acid sequence: CASSSRGFSTDT. The whole CDR3 protein reads CASSSRGFSTDTQYF.

Note on this clone: The read terminates 3 residues before the CDR3 end, so the remaining end is supplied by the germline J gene. This chain uses TRBV5-1 with TRBJ2-3; D ambiguous. Trimming left V 6 bases short and J 0 bases short, with 11 bases between. The CDR3 runs to 14 residues. The germline gives CDR1 SGHRS, CDR2 YFSETQ. CDR3 DNA (partial): TGCGCCAGCACCGAGAAGCCTAGCACAGATACG. This codes for CASTEKPSTDT. The full CDR3 protein is CASTEKPSTDTQYF. Variable domain in full (rest from reference TRBV5-1 and TRBJ2-3): KAGVTQTPRYLIKTRGQQVTLSCSPISGHRSVSWYQQTPGQGLQFLFEYFSETQRNKGNFPGRFSGRQFSNSRSEMNVSTLELGDSALYLCASTEKPSTDTQYFGPGTRLTVL.

By frequency, this clone is medium-sized. The read finishes 3 residues shy of the CDR3 end, and the germline J gene is used to complete it. This sequence joins TRBV20-1 and TRBJ2-7, with D perhaps given as TRBD1 or TRBD2 (6 bases each). V was clipped by 0 bases and J by 5 bases, with 14 bases between them. CDR3 length equals 14 residues. The germline V gene encodes CDR1 DFQATT and CDR2 SNEGSKA (reference sequence). CDR3 loop: CSARDFQGRNEQYF. The DNA read from the CDR3 is TGCAGTGCTAGAGATTTCCAGGGGAGGAACGAG.

On this clone: Coverage ceases 3 residues before the CDR3 finishes, and the germline J gene fills in the end. The chain joins TRBV20-1 to TRBJ2-7, with D maybe TRBD2 (6 bases). Trimming took 3 bases from V and 2 from J, leaving 14 bases between them. The CDR3 extends over 14 amino acids. Per germline, CDR1 DFQATT and CDR2 SNEGSKA (reference sequence). CDR3 DNA, as far as it was read: TGCAGTGCTAGTCGAGCGGGCCTAGCCTACGAG. This sequence encodes CSASRAGLAYE. In full, the CDR3 reads CSASRAGLAYEQYF.

Note on this clone: Sequencing ends 3 residues short of the CDR3 end; the germline J gene provides the rest. This rearrangement joins TRBV20-1 to TRBJ1-1, with D tentatively TRBD1 (5 bases). This CDR3 is 16 amino acids long. Germline V CDR1 and CDR2: DFQATT, SNEGSKA (reference sequence). The part of the CDR3 DNA that was read is TGCAGTGCTAGAGATTTAGGGGATTCCCGCAAAATGGAA. Translated: CSARDLGDSRKME. The entire CDR3 is CSARDLGDSRKMEAFF.

Turning to this clone: The read gets to within 3 residues of the CDR3 end, and the germline J gene fills in the rest. This chain joins TRBV18 and TRBJ2-5, with D maybe TRBD1 (6 bases). CDR1 is KGHSH, CDR2 LQKENI, per germline. The CDR3 is 15 residues long. The V gene lost 3 bases and the J gene lost 4 bases, with 15 bases spanning the gap. The CDR3: CASSPSGTIGETQYF. CDR3 bases read: TGTGCCAGCTCACCCTCCGGGACAATAGGAGAGACC.

As to this clone: The CDR3 goes on 3 residues after the read ends, and that part is filled in from the germline J gene. V is TRBV28 and J is TRBJ2-5, with 14 positions matching TRBD2. J gave up 4 bases and V 4 bases, and 2 bases lay outside the gene matches. Looked up from germline, CDR1 is MDHEN and CDR2 is SYDVKM. CDR3 length equals 15 residues. Incomplete CDR3 DNA: TGTGCCAGCAGTTCGGGACTAGCGGGAGTAGAGACC. This gives the protein CASSSGLAGVET. The whole CDR3 protein is CASSSGLAGVETQYF.

A word on this clone: The read halts 3 residues ahead of the CDR3 end, with the missing end drawn from the germline J gene. The rearrangement joins TRBV4-1 to TRBJ2-1; 9 nucleotides align to TRBD2. V lost 5 bases, J lost 2 bases, and 4 bases stayed unmatched. This CDR3 is 15 amino acids long. Looked up from germline, CDR1 is MGHRA and CDR2 is YSYEKL. Incomplete CDR3 DNA: TGCGCCAGCAGCTCGACTAGCGGACCCTACAATGAG. This codes for CASSSTSGPYNE. The whole CDR3 protein reads CASSSTSGPYNEQFF.